The T cell receptor beta chain under discussion was sequenced for a study of response to subunit inactivated influenza vaccine. Points from the study as a whole: Few additional T cells are recruited per seasonal influenza vaccination, authors suggested.

TCRdb independently ran MiXCR on the RT-PCR reads; one entry per CDR3 protein. Of roughly 570,000 distinct CDR3 sequences listed, roughly 13% are singletons. In the case of this clonotype: Its specificity is unknown.

This clonotype originated in a man aged 50-59 years who received an inactivated influenza vaccine. Sample: PBMCs from blood, taken 45 days after vaccination.

CDR3 DNA: TGCGCCAGCAGCTGGGCTAGCCCAACCTACGAGCAGTACTTC. This codes for CASSWASPTYEQYF. The rearrangement links TRBV5-1 to TRBJ2-7; weak D call: TRBD2 (5 bases). Germline loops: CDR1 SGHRS, CDR2 YFSETQ. The CDR3 length is 14 residues. V lost 3 bases to trimming and J lost 2 bases, with 12 bases between them.